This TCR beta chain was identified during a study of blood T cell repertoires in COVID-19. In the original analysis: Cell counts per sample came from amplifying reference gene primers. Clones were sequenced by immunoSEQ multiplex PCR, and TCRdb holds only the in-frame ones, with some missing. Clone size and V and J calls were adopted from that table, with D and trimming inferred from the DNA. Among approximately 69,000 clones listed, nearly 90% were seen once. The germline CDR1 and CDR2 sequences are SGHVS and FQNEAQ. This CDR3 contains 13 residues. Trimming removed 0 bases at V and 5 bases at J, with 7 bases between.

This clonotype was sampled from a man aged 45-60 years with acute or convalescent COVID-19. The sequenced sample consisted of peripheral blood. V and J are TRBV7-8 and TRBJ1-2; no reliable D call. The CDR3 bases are TGTGCCAGCAGCTTAGCGGAACAGTATGGCTACACCTTC. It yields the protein CASSLAEQYGYTF.